This is a list of T cell receptor beta chains from one sample in a study of blood T cell repertoires in COVID-19. The data were produced by immunoSEQ multiplex PCR, yet TCRdb's version contains in-frame clones alone and is incomplete. The sample lists tens of thousands of clones; 81% were seen once. The sample comprised peripheral blood. Source of these receptors: a man aged 45-65 years with active or convalescent COVID-19. The CDR3 runs from the conserved cysteine through the conserved F or W. A D gene is named only where the DNA matches it firmly. Only part of the rows carry a size: once, few, many, or a class if the clone is expanded.

abundance | j_gene | v_gene | d_gene | CDR3nt | CDR3aa
. | TRBJ2-7 | TRBV30 | . | TGTGCCTGGATGGGCCGTAGCTCCTACGAGCAGTACTTC | CAWMGRSSYEQYF
once | TRBJ1-3 | TRBV2 | . | TGTGCCAGCAGTGTCTTCAGGGCTGGAAACACCATATATTTT | CASSVFRAGNTIYF
. | TRBJ2-1 | TRBV10-3 | . | TGTGCCATCAGTGAGTCGATTGGGAGCTCCTACAATGAGCAGTTCTTC | CAISESIGSSYNEQFF
. | TRBJ2-3 | TRBV24-1 | . | TGTGCCACCAGTGATTTGCTGGCGGTAGATACGCAGTATTTT | CATSDLLAVDTQYF
. | TRBJ2-1 | TRBV6-5 | TRBD2 | TGTGCCAGCAGTGACTCTAGCGGCTTGGGTGAGCAGTTCTTC | CASSDSSGLGEQFF
. | TRBJ2-7 | TRBV6-1 | TRBD1 | TGTGCCAGCAGTGACCGGGACAGGGGAGACGAGCAGTACTTC | CASSDRDRGDEQYF
. | TRBJ2-5 | TRBV2 | . | TGTGCCAGCAGTGTGGTGGAGAGAGAGACCCAGTACTTC | CASSVVERETQYF
. | TRBJ1-6 | TRBV19 | . | TGTGCCAGTAGTATTGGACTGATGAATTCACCCCTCCACTTT | CASSIGLMNSPLHF
. | TRBJ1-1 | TRBV10-3 | . | TGTGCCATCGGACACCCGACAGGGAACACTGAAGCTTTCTTT | CAIGHPTGNTEAFF
. | TRBJ2-2 | TRBV19 | . | TGTGCCAGTAGTATGGCTGGCACCGGGGAGCTGTTTTTT | CASSMAGTGELFF
few | TRBJ1-2 | TRBV7-9 | . | TGTGCCAGCAGCTTAGGGACACCGGTGTATGGCTACACCTTC | CASSLGTPVYGYTF
. | TRBJ1-3 | TRBV9 | TRBD1 | TGTGCCAGCAGCGACCCGGGACAGGGGGGCTCTGGAAACACCATATATTTT | CASSDPGQGGSGNTIYF
. | TRBJ1-3 | TRBV14 | . | TGTGCCAGCAGCCAAGGGCCGTCCCTCGGAAACACCATATATTTT | CASSQGPSLGNTIYF
few | TRBJ1-3 | TRBV3-1/TRBV3-2 | . | TGTGCCAGCGGTGACAGTACCTGGGGAAACACCATATATTTT | CASGDSTWGNTIYF
. | TRBJ1-2 | TRBV7-2 | . | TGTGCCAGCAGCTTAGCGCATATTGGGGGCGACTATGGCTACACCTTC | CASSLAHIGGDYGYTF
. | TRBJ1-6 | TRBV5-1 | . | TGCGCCAGCAGCCCTACAGGGCTTTCACCCCTCCACTTT | CASSPTGLSPLHF
few | TRBJ2-3 | TRBV28 | . | TGTGCCAGCAAGCGCACAGATACGCAGTATTTT | CASKRTDTQYF
. | TRBJ2-2 | TRBV25-1 | . | TGTGCCAGCTGCGGTCCACCCGGGGAGCTGTTTTTT | CASCGPPGELFF
. | TRBJ2-2 | TRBV6-1 | . | TGTGCCAGCAGTGAAGCCGCTCATTTACCAGGGAATACCGGGGAGCTGTTTTTT | CASSEAAHLPGNTGELFF
few | TRBJ2-1 | TRBV3-1/TRBV3-2 | TRBD2 | TGTGCCAGCAGCGGGACTAGCGGGAGTAATGAGCAGTTCTTC | CASSGTSGSNEQFF
. | TRBJ2-1 | TRBV19 | . | TGTGCCAGTAGTCCCCAATTGGGGGCACAGTTCTTC | CASSPQLGAQFF
. | TRBJ2-7 | TRBV6-7 | . | TGTGCCAGCAGTTACCTCTCCGAGCAGTACTTC | CASSYLSEQYF
. | TRBJ1-2 | TRBV7-8 | TRBD1 | TGTGCCAGCAGACCGGGACAGACCGATGGCTACACCTTC | CASRPGQTDGYTF
. | TRBJ2-1 | TRBV10-3 | TRBD2 | TGTGCCATCAGGACTAGCGGGTACAATGAGCAGTTCTTC | CAIRTSGYNEQFF
once | TRBJ2-5 | TRBV3-1/TRBV3-2 | . | TGTGCCAGCAGCCAAGATCCCAGGGGCCAAGAGACCCAGTACTTC | CASSQDPRGQETQYF
. | TRBJ1-2 | TRBV6-6 | . | TGTGCCACCCATCATGGGGGGGGCGCATATGGCTACACCTTC | CATHHGGGAYGYTF
. | TRBJ2-7 | TRBV6-5 | TRBD2 | TGTGCCAGCAGTTACGTAACTAGCGGGAGTTACGAGCAGTACTTC | CASSYVTSGSYEQYF
few | TRBJ2-7 | TRBV6-6 | TRBD1 | TGTGCCAGCAGGCTCGGGACAGGTCACTACGAGCAGTACTTC | CASRLGTGHYEQYF
. | TRBJ2-1 | TRBV7-7 | . | TGTGCTAGCAGCTTAGTTGCGGGGAACTACAATGAGCAGTTCTTC | CASSLVAGNYNEQFF
. | TRBJ1-6 | TRBV19 | TRBD1 | TGTGCCAGTAGTCCACCCCGACAGGGGTTGGGATCACCCCTCCACTTT | CASSPPRQGLGSPLHF
. | TRBJ2-7 | TRBV4-1 | . | TGCGCCAGCAGCCAAGTGATGCGGGACGAGCAGTACTTC | CASSQVMRDEQYF
. | TRBJ2-3 | TRBV3-1/TRBV3-2 | . | TGTGCCAGCAGAGGGAGCGGTGCCCGCACAGATACGCAGTATTTT | CASRGSGARTDTQYF
. | TRBJ1-2 | TRBV7-9 | . | TGTGCCAGCAGCTTCGTAGGAGATGGCTACACCTTC | CASSFVGDGYTF
. | TRBJ2-1 | TRBV5-1 | TRBD2 | TGCGCCAGCAGCCTGACTAGCCTCTCCTACAATGAGCAGTTCTTC | CASSLTSLSYNEQFF
. | TRBJ1-1 | TRBV12-3/TRBV12-4 | . | TGTGCCAGCAGTTGGGCAGGTCGTGGGGAAGCTTTCTTT | CASSWAGRGEAFF
. | TRBJ1-2 | TRBV6-5 | . | TGTGCCAGCAGTTACTCGGCAGGATTCGGTGGCTACACCTTC | CASSYSAGFGGYTF
. | TRBJ2-2 | TRBV5-1 | . | TGCGCCAGCAGTACAGGTCCCTACGGAAACACCGGGGAGCTGTTTTTT | CASSTGPYGNTGELFF
. | TRBJ2-5 | TRBV4-1 | TRBD2 | TGCGCCAGCAGCCCTAGCGGGGGTTGGCAAGAGACCCAGTACTTC | CASSPSGGWQETQYF
medium-sized | TRBJ1-4 | TRBV19 | TRBD1 | TGTGCCAGTAGTGCCCAACAGGGGCGGGGTGAAAAACTGTTTTTT | CASSAQQGRGEKLFF
. | TRBJ2-7 | TRBV6-6 | . | TGTGCCAGCAGTTACTCTGGCAGAAACTACGAGCAGTACTTC | CASSYSGRNYEQYF
. | TRBJ1-5 | TRBV2 | TRBD1 | TGTGCCAGCAGTGAAGACAGGGGCGGTAATCAGCCCCAGCATTTT | CASSEDRGGNQPQHF
. | TRBJ1-2 | TRBV10-2 | . | TGCGCCAGCAGTGGTGCTGGACACTATAACTATGGCTACACCTTC | CASSGAGHYNYGYTF
few | TRBJ2-2 | TRBV24-1 | . | TGTGCCACCAGTGATTTACAGGGCCAGAACACCGGGGAGCTGTTTTTT | CATSDLQGQNTGELFF
. | TRBJ2-2 | TRBV9 | TRBD2 | TGTGCCAGCAGCGTAGCGGCAGGGAGGGCCGGGGAGCTGTTTTTT | CASSVAAGRAGELFF
. | TRBJ1-6 | TRBV10-2 | . | TGCGCCAGCAGACGGGTGGCTGTCGTGGATTCACCCCTCCACTTT | CASRRVAVVDSPLHF
. | TRBJ1-2 | TRBV7-9 | TRBD1 | TGTGCCAGCAGCCACACCGGGACAGGGTCCTATGGCTACACCTTC | CASSHTGTGSYGYTF
. | TRBJ2-2 | TRBV6-5 | . | TGTGCCAGCAGTTACACACTAGCTCTCCCCGGGGAGCTGTTTTTT | CASSYTLALPGELFF
. | TRBJ2-3 | TRBV20-1 | TRBD2 | TGCAGTGCTAGTGGGACTAGCGGAGGCACAGATACGCAGTATTTT | CSASGTSGGTDTQYF
. | TRBJ2-1 | TRBV5-5 | TRBD1 | TGTGCCAGCAGCTCCGGGACAGGGGACAACAATGAGCAGTTCTTC | CASSSGTGDNNEQFF
once | TRBJ2-7 | TRBV11-2 | . | TGTGCCAGCAGCCCGGCGGGACCGGCCTCCTACGAGCAGTACTTC | CASSPAGPASYEQYF
. | TRBJ1-2 | TRBV5-1 | TRBD1 | TGCGCCAGCAGCTTGGCCCCCAACAGGGGCAGCTATGGCTACACCTTC | CASSLAPNRGSYGYTF
once | TRBJ2-7 | TRBV7-2 | . | TGTGCCAGCAGCTTAAAAGCAGACAGTTCCTACGAGCAGTACTTC | CASSLKADSSYEQYF
. | TRBJ2-5 | TRBV4-1 | TRBD1 | TGCGCCAGCAGCCAACCAAAGTTACAGGGGGGATTGAAGGAGACCCAGTACTTC | CASSQPKLQGGLKETQYF
few | TRBJ2-5 | TRBV2 | . | TGTGCCAGCAAGATAAGGACAGCTCAAGAGACCCAGTACTTC | CASKIRTAQETQYF
. | TRBJ1-5 | TRBV6-5 | . | TGTGCCAGCAGAATAGACAGCTATAGCAATCAGCCCCAGCATTTT | CASRIDSYSNQPQHF
. | TRBJ2-7 | TRBV5-6 | TRBD1 | TGTGCCAGCAGCCCGGACAGGGGGCTCAGCGAGCAGTACTTC | CASSPDRGLSEQYF
. | TRBJ2-6 | TRBV6-5 | . | TGTGCCAGCAGTTCCCAGGCTGCTGGGGCCAACGTCCTGACTTTC | CASSSQAAGANVLTF
few | TRBJ2-7 | TRBV28 | TRBD1 | TGTGCCAGCAGGGCCGGACAGGGGTTGAACGAGCAGTACTTC | CASRAGQGLNEQYF